A single sample is the source of the 21 T cell receptor beta chains below, sequenced in a study of CD8 T cells in ankylosing spondylitis. General study results and limits: Made up of under ten highly homologous variants, a TCR beta motif appeared characteristic of ankylosing spondylitis blood.

TCRdb ran MiXCR on the 5' RACE reads and lists one entry per CDR3 protein. Counted here are some 220,000 distinct CDR3 sequences, 6% to 8% occurring once; the ten biggest clones make up 12% to 15%. These receptors have no known antigen. The sample consisted of blood, either unsorted or a sorted T cell fraction (not recorded which). These receptors were collected from a male donor with ankylosing spondylitis.

Many counts were recorded for this clonotype. The chain uses TRBV5-1 and TRBJ2-7; D is uncertain. The CDR3 is 15 amino acids. The V end lost 0 bases, the J end lost 2 bases, and 12 bases lay between the germline ends. Germline CDR1 reads SGHRS; CDR2 reads YFSETQ. CDR3 residues: CASSLEPPRTYEQYF. For the CDR3, the DNA is TGCGCCAGCAGCTTGGAGCCCCCGAGAACCTACGAGCAGTACTTC. The full variable domain, its missing parts supplied by reference TRBV5-1 and TRBJ2-7, is KAGVTQTPRYLIKTRGQQVTLSCSPISGHRSVSWYQQTPGQGLQFLFEYFSETQRNKGNFPGRFSGRQFSNSRSEMNVSTLELGDSALYLCASSLEPPRTYEQYFGPGTRLTVT.

The gene calls are TRBV5-1 and TRBJ1-1, with 7 bases lining up with TRBD1. The CDR3 runs 15 residues. Germline lookup yields CDR1 SGHRS and CDR2 YFSETQ. V was clipped by 0 bases and J by 5 bases; unmatched bases: 7. The CDR3 spells CASSLGTGVGTEAFF. The CDR3, as DNA: TGCGCCAGCAGCTTGGGGACAGGTGTTGGTACTGAAGCTTTCTTT.

Ten or more counts support this clonotype. The gene calls are TRBV9 and TRBJ2-5; D is ambiguous. The V end lost 0 bases, the J end lost 5 bases, and 8 bases lay between the germline ends. The CDR3 length is 13 residues. CDR1 is SGDLS and CDR2 is YYNGEE in the germline V gene. The CDR3 sequence: CASSVGVIETQYF. For the CDR3, the DNA is TGTGCCAGCAGCGTAGGGGTAATTGAGACCCAGTACTTC.

This chain's CDR3 is CASSGPTKTPYEQYF. The CDR3 bases are TGTGCCAGCAGTGGACCCACAAAAACTCCCTACGAGCAGTACTTC. The gene calls are TRBV6-1 and TRBJ2-7; D not certain. The V gene's germline CDR1 is MNHNS and CDR2 SASEGT. Trimming took 4 bases from V and 2 from J, leaving 15 bases between them. This CDR3 is built from 15 residues.

The chain links TRBV19 to TRBJ1-1; no clear D. Trimming cost V 6 bases and J 0 bases, with 8 bases left between them. The CDR3 covers 13 residues. Germline V lookup: CDR1 LNHDA, CDR2 SQIVND (reference sequence). The CDR3 loop reads CASRAALNTEAFF. The DNA for the CDR3 is TGTGCCAGTAGGGCGGCCTTGAACACTGAAGCTTTCTTT.

The chain joins TRBV11-1 to TRBJ2-4, with TRBD1 as a possible D gene (5 bases). V lost 4 bases, J lost 6 bases, and 28 bases lay in between. The CDR3 is 19 residues long. Germline-derived CDR1 and CDR2 are SGHAT and FQDESV (reference sequence). The CDR3: CASSWTSLTAPRVRNIQYF. As DNA, the CDR3 is TGTGCCAGCAGCTGGACCTCTTTGACAGCCCCACGAGTTAGAAACATTCAGTACTTC.

This clonotype was found a few times. The chain combines TRBV6-2 or TRBV6-3 with TRBJ2-2; no clear D. Germline CDR1 and CDR2: MNHEY and SVGEGT. This CDR3 is built from 13 residues. Trimming shortened V by 7 bases and J by 3 bases, and 9 bases separated the two germline ends. CDR3 sequence reads: CASNERYTGELFF. The DNA for the CDR3 is TGTGCCAGCAACGAACGGTACACCGGGGAGCTGTTTTTT.

There are many counts of this clonotype. The V call is TRBV15, the J call TRBJ2-2; 8 nucleotides align to TRBD2. CDR1 and CDR2 from the germline V gene are LNHNV and YYDKDF (reference sequence). The junction had 11 bases not matched to a gene; V was cut back by 0 bases and J by 5 bases. The CDR3 extends over 18 amino acids. CDR3 sequence (DNA): TGTGCCACCAGCAGAGAGCCCCACCCAGCGGGAGTGACCGGGGAGCTGTTTTTT. The encoded protein is CATSREPHPAGVTGELFF.

This clonotype was observed at least ten times. The rearrangement joins TRBV12-3 or TRBV12-4 to TRBJ2-3; no clear D gene. The CDR3 extends over 15 amino acids. The V end lost 10 bases, the J end lost 6 bases, and 23 bases lay between the germline ends. The CDR3 nucleotides are TGTGCCACCCCCCCCGCCCCACGCCCTCAGGATACGCAGTATTTT. Translating it yields CATPPAPRPQDTQYF.

This clonotype was seen many times. This sequence joins TRBV5-1 and TRBJ1-1; the match to TRBD1 covers 8 bases. After removal of 0 bases from V and 5 bases from J, the junction contained 9 bases not matched to a gene. Per the germline V gene, CDR1 is SGHRS and CDR2 is YFSETQ. The CDR3 spans 16 residues. The CDR3 DNA reads TGCGCCAGCAGCTTGGGCCAGGGGGCCCGGCGGACTGAAGCTTTCTTT. Its translation is CASSLGQGARRTEAFF.

This clonotype was detected ten times or more. The V gene is TRBV7-9, the J gene TRBJ2-7, with TRBD2 as a possible D gene (5 bases). Germline CDR1 SEHNR, CDR2 FQNEAQ (reference sequence). V lost 6 bases and J 3 bases, leaving 12 bases between the germline ends. The CDR3 sequence is 13 residues long. The CDR3 DNA reads TGTGCCAGCAGTGGGGAGTTCCACTACGAGCAGTACTTC. Amino acids: CASSGEFHYEQYF.

This clonotype has ten or more counts. The chain couples TRBV6-2 or TRBV6-3 to TRBJ2-3; D is unresolved. V lost 2 bases and J lost 5, with 5 bases in between. CDR3 size: 12 residues. The germline V gene has CDR1 MNHEY and CDR2 SVGEGT. DNA of the CDR3: TGTGCCAGCAGTTACCCCGGAGATACGCAGTATTTT. Translating it yields CASSYPGDTQYF.

This clonotype was counted a few times. The rearrangement uses TRBV30 and TRBJ1-1; D is undetermined. This CDR3 region has 11 residues. CDR1 and CDR2 from the germline V gene are GTSNPN and SVGIG (reference sequence). Trimming took off 0 bases at V and 4 bases at J, with 3 bases between the two ends. CDR3 DNA sequence: TGTGCCTGGAGTGTCGGCACTGAAGCTTTCTTT. Its translation is CAWSVGTEAFF. Based on the CDR3 plus reference TRBV30 and TRBJ1-1, the full variable domain is SQTIHQWPATLVQPVGSPLSLECTVEGTSNPNLYWYRQAAGRGLQLLFYSVGIGQISSEVPQNLSASRPQDRQFILSSKKLLLSDSGFYLCAWSVGTEAFFGQGTRLTVV.

There are a few counts of this clonotype. The gene calls are TRBV29-1 and TRBJ2-1; D may match TRBD1 or TRBD2 (6 bases each). This CDR3 is 14 amino acids long. CDR1 and CDR2 from the germline V gene are SQVTM and ANQGSEA. Trimming took 7 bases from V and 5 from J, leaving 18 bases between them. CDR3 nucleotides: TGCAGCGCAGGGGACTCTGGACGGAACAATGAGCAGTTCTTC. It codes for CSAGDSGRNNEQFF.

This clonotype was seen ten or more times. In nucleotides, the CDR3 is TGTGCCAGCAGTTCTGCCCCGGCCGGAGTAAATGAAAAACTGTTTTTT. This encodes CASSSAPAGVNEKLFF. The rearrangement joins TRBV27 to TRBJ1-4, with unresolved D. V lost 4 bases and J 5 bases, leaving 17 bases between the germline ends. The V gene's germline CDR1 is MNHEY and CDR2 SMNVEV (reference sequence). The CDR3 runs 16 residues.

This clonotype occurred a few times. The chain employs TRBV30 and TRBJ1-1; tentatively, D is TRBD1 (5 bases). The length of the CDR3 is 14 residues. In germline, CDR1 is GTSNPN, CDR2 SVGIG (reference sequence). With 2 bases removed from V and 3 bases from J, the gap between germline ends came to 13 bases. CDR3 sequence (DNA): TGTGCCTGGAGTCCGGACGGAGGGGACACTGAAGCTTTCTTT. Protein product: CAWSPDGGDTEAFF.

This clonotype was observed at least ten times. The J gene is TRBJ1-1, the V gene TRBV7-2, with D hard to call. Germline V lookup: CDR1 SGHTA, CDR2 FQGNSA. CDR3 length: 12 residues. V shed 2 bases and J shed 4 bases, with 5 bases lying between them. The CDR3 DNA is TGTGCCAGCAGCTTATGGGTCACTGAAGCTTTCTTT. Encoded protein: CASSLWVTEAFF.

A few counts support this clonotype. The chain uses TRBV30 and TRBJ2-1; D is possibly TRBD2 (6 bases). Germline assignment: CDR1 GTSNPN and CDR2 SVGIG (reference sequence). V lost 0 bases, J lost 10 bases, and 10 bases lay in between. This CDR3 spans 12 amino acids. DNA of the CDR3: TGTGCCTGGAGTGTACTAGGACTAGAGCAGTTCTTC. It specifies CAWSVLGLEQFF.

This clonotype appeared a few times. This chain links TRBV12-5 with TRBJ1-5; a weak D match, TRBD1 (6 bases). V dropped 5 bases and J dropped 1 base, with 18 bases sitting between them. The germline V gene encodes CDR1 LGHNT and CDR2 FRNRAP. The CDR3 spans 17 residues. The CDR3 loop reads CASGPGAVRGSNQPQHF. For the CDR3, the DNA is TGTGCTAGTGGTCCGGGGGCGGTGAGAGGAAGCAATCAGCCCCAGCATTTT.

The chain links TRBV11-1 to TRBJ2-7; weak D call: TRBD1 (7 bases). The V end lost 3 bases, the J end lost 5 bases, and 14 bases lay between the germline ends. Germline V gene lookup returns CDR1 SGHAT and CDR2 FQDESV (reference sequence). The CDR3 covers 14 residues. The CDR3 DNA sequence: TGTGCCAGCAGCTTCTCCAGGGGGGCCCACGAGCAGTACTTC. Protein sequence: CASSFSRGAHEQYF.

This clonotype was found many times. This chain joins TRBV10-3 and TRBJ2-7, with 7 bases aligning to TRBD2. CDR1 ENHRY and CDR2 SYGVKD come from the germline V gene. CDR3 size: 15 residues. J lost 4 bases, V lost 3 bases, and 9 bases had no gene match. For the CDR3, the DNA is TGTGCCATCAGTGAACGGGGGGACGGGTTTTACGAGCAGTACTTC. This encodes CAISERGDGFYEQYF.